This record covers a single T cell receptor beta chain. The antigen is not known. The data were produced by immunoSEQ multiplex PCR, yet TCRdb's version contains in-frame clones alone and is incomplete. In the table there are about 40,000 clones, about 86% of which are singletons. The data are from a study of lymphopenia after photon versus proton radiotherapy. Findings and caveats of the study: Proton therapy kept repertoires fairly stable, unlike photons, which gained effector/memory cells. Oligoclonal CD8+ Temra expansion after nadir drove photon patients' diversity drop.

V lost 3 bases, J lost 6 bases, and 7 bases stayed unmatched. Germline V gene lookup returns CDR1 SGHRS and CDR2 YFSETQ. This CDR3 comprises 14 residues. J is TRBJ2-3 and V is TRBV5-1, with 7 bases that match TRBD1. The clonotype originates from a woman in her 70s with pancreatic cancer. Some clones in this sample may be carry-over from other donors' samples. The source material was peripheral blood, sampled from a patient treated with proton-based radiotherapy. The CDR3 DNA sequence: TGCGCCAGCAGCTGGGGACAGAGGGGCGATACGCAGTATTTT. It is translated as CASSWGQRGDTQYF.